Listed below are T cell receptor beta chains from one sample, sequenced in a study of patients and donors after allogeneic stem cell transplantation. TCRdb passed the RT-PCR reads through MiXCR, listing each CDR3 protein once. The sample has tens of thousands of distinct CDR3 sequences; about 48% are singletons. Sequences were obtained from blood, either unsorted or a sorted T cell fraction (not recorded which). All receptors derive from a human donor who was either an allogeneic HSCT recipient or a stem cell or donor lymphocyte infusion donor (not recorded which). It is not recorded whose cells these are; they may come from a transplant donor. CDR3s include the opening cysteine and the closing phenylalanine or tryptophan. A D gene is named only where the DNA matches it firmly. Clone size is stated in some rows and not others, as once, few, many or a class when expanded.

>NA|TRBV6-6|TRBD1|TRBJ2-7
TGTGCCAGCAGTTACTCAGGGACAGGGGTCCCCCACGAGCAGTACTTC
CASSYSGTGVPHEQYF
>NA|TRBV5-1|NA|TRBJ1-4
TGCGCCAGCAGCCCTGACAGTATAAGTGAAAAACTGTTTTTT
CASSPDSISEKLFF
>NA|TRBV20-1|NA|TRBJ1-5
TGCAGTGCTAGACGCCGTGGCCAGCCCCAGCATTTT
CSARRRGQPQHF
>NA|TRBV12-3/TRBV12-4|NA|TRBJ2-5
TGTGCCAGCAGTCTGGGCGGGGCCTATGAGACCCAGTACTTC
CASSLGGAYETQYF
>NA|TRBV25-1|NA|TRBJ1-2
TGTGCCAGCAGTTTACAGGGAATCTATGGCTACACCTTC
CASSLQGIYGYTF
>NA|TRBV7-3|NA|TRBJ2-3
TGTGCCAGCAGCTTAGTAGGGACGGCGGGACGGACAGATACGCAGTATTTT
CASSLVGTAGRTDTQYF
>NA|TRBV7-9|NA|TRBJ1-3
TGTGCCAGCAGCGGCCCCGGTGGAAACACCATATATTTT
CASSGPGGNTIYF
>few|TRBV27|NA|TRBJ1-5
TGTGCCAGCAGTTCGGACACCACCGGTCAGCCCCAGCATTTT
CASSSDTTGQPQHF
>many|TRBV9|TRBD1|TRBJ1-5
TGTGCCAGCAGCGTAGAAGGGACAGTCAATCAGCCCCAGCATTTT
CASSVEGTVNQPQHF
>NA|TRBV4-2|NA|TRBJ1-1
TGTGCCAGCAGCCAAGAGGGGGTCACTGAAGCTTTCTTT
CASSQEGVTEAFF
>NA|TRBV28|TRBD1|TRBJ1-2
TGTGCCAGCAGTTTCCAAGGACAGGGATCGGGCAACTATGGCTACACCTTC
CASSFQGQGSGNYGYTF
>few|TRBV4-1|NA|TRBJ1-5
TGCGCCAGCAGCCTCGCCACAGGGCCGGATCAGCCCCAGCATTTT
CASSLATGPDQPQHF
>NA|TRBV9|NA|TRBJ1-2
TGTGCCAGCAGAGCGTCCGTCCAGAGAACTAACTATGGCTACACCTTC
CASRASVQRTNYGYTF
>few|TRBV6-5|NA|TRBJ1-5
TGTGCCAGCACCCCCTCCCCCGGGCCAGCGTGGAATCAGCCCCAGCATTTT
CASTPSPGPAWNQPQHF
>few|TRBV7-8|TRBD1|TRBJ1-2
TGTGCCAGCAGCTTGCCCTCGGGACAGGGAAGTGGCTACACCTTC
CASSLPSGQGSGYTF
>few|TRBV7-9|TRBD1|TRBJ1-2
TGTGCCAGCAGCTTCATTCCGGGACAGGAGCGTGGCTACACCTTC
CASSFIPGQERGYTF
>NA|TRBV6-2/TRBV6-3|NA|TRBJ1-1
TGTGCCAGCAGTTACTGGGTCGGCACTGAAGCTTTCTTT
CASSYWVGTEAFF
>NA|TRBV12-3/TRBV12-4|TRBD1|TRBJ2-7
TGTGCCAGCAGTTTTTGGGACAGCATCTACGAGCAGTACTTC
CASSFWDSIYEQYF
>NA|TRBV20-1|NA|TRBJ1-5
TGCAGTGCGGATCCAGGCGCCAATCAGCCCCAGCATTTT
CSADPGANQPQHF
>few|TRBV18|NA|TRBJ1-1
TGTGCCACCTCCAGGGTCCATGGGGGGTTCGGCACTGAAGCTTTCTTT
CATSRVHGGFGTEAFF
>NA|TRBV2|NA|TRBJ2-4
TGTGCCAGCAGTGGGGGACTAGCCAAAAACATTCAGTACTTC
CASSGGLAKNIQYF
>medium-sized|TRBV7-9|TRBD1|TRBJ2-7
TGTGCCAGCAGCGACCTCTGGGACAGGGAAGAGTACGAGCAGTACTTC
CASSDLWDREEYEQYF
>NA|TRBV7-9|NA|TRBJ1-6
TGTGCCAGCAGCGCGGGACTGGTGGATTCACCCCTCCACTTT
CASSAGLVDSPLHF
>few|TRBV4-3|NA|TRBJ1-1
TGCGCCAGCAGCCAAGAAACAACTCTGAACACTGAAGCTTTCTTT
CASSQETTLNTEAFF
>NA|TRBV12-3/TRBV12-4|TRBD2|TRBJ2-2
TGTGCCAGCACCCCTAGCGGTTCGAACACCGGGGAGCTGTTTTTT
CASTPSGSNTGELFF
>NA|TRBV6-5|NA|TRBJ1-2
TGTGCCAGCAGTTACTCGTGGGACAAGCCCTACACCTTC
CASSYSWDKPYTF
>few|TRBV10-3|TRBD1|TRBJ1-3
TGTGCCATCAGTGACGCAGGGGGGATCTCTGGAAACACCATATATTTT
CAISDAGGISGNTIYF
>NA|TRBV19|TRBD1|TRBJ1-4
TGTGCCAGTGGCCGGACAGGGGTCGGAGAAAAACTGTTTTTT
CASGRTGVGEKLFF
>NA|TRBV12-3/TRBV12-4|TRBD1|TRBJ1-1
TGTGCCAGCAGTATGATGACAGGGGTATCCACGTCTGAAGCTTTCTTT
CASSMMTGVSTSEAFF
>NA|TRBV12-3/TRBV12-4|NA|TRBJ2-7
TGTGCCAGCAGTTTAGAGGGAGCCATCTCCTACGAGCAGTACTTC
CASSLEGAISYEQYF
>NA|TRBV4-1|NA|TRBJ2-7
TGCGCCAGCGCCTGGGCCAGCGGCTACGAGCAGTACTTC
CASAWASGYEQYF
>once|TRBV30|NA|TRBJ1-2
TGTGCCTGGAGTGTACTATGGGGTGGAGGCTACACCTTC
CAWSVLWGGGYTF
>NA|TRBV7-3|NA|TRBJ2-3
TGTGCCAGCAGCTTAACGCTCGACGAGGGCACAGATACGCAGTATTTT
CASSLTLDEGTDTQYF
>NA|TRBV29-1|NA|TRBJ2-1
TGCAGCGTCCATTATGCGGGGTCTTGGTACAATGAGCAGTTCTTC
CSVHYAGSWYNEQFF
>NA|TRBV6-5|NA|TRBJ2-7
TGTGCCAGCAGTTACCGGGGGAAGAACTACGAGCAGTACTTC
CASSYRGKNYEQYF
>NA|TRBV6-5|NA|TRBJ2-3
TGTGCCAGCAGTTACCAGTCAGGGAAAAGTGATACGCAGTATTTT
CASSYQSGKSDTQYF